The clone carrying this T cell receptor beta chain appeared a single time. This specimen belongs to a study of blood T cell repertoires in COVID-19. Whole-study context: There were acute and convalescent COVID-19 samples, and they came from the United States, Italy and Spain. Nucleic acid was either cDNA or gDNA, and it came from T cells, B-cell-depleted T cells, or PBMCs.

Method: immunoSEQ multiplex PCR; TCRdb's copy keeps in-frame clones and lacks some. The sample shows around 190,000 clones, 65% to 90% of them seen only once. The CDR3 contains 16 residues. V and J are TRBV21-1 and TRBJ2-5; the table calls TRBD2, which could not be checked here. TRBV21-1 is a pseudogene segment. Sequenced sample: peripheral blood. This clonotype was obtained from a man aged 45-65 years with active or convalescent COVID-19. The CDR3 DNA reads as TGTGCCAGCAGCAAAGTGGATAGCGGGAGGAGAGAGACCCAGTACTTC. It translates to CASSKVDSGRRETQYF.